This entry describes one T cell receptor (beta chain). This CDR3 has 14 residues. Germline V gene lookup returns CDR1 DFQATT and CDR2 SNEGSKA (reference sequence). V shed 5 bases and J 5 bases; nucleotides not matched to a gene: 6. From more than 9 ml of fresh peripheral blood, PBMCs were isolated. The sample comes from a study of T cells in Graves' hyperthyroidism and ophthalmopathy. Amplified TCR beta CDR3 regions derived from RNA transcripts. In the first-round RT-PCR of the TCR CDR3, the HTBI primer set was used. Using its own MiXCR run on the multiplex PCR reads, TCRdb lists one record per CDR3 protein. Here the sample spans about 610,000 distinct CDR3 sequences, over 12% being singletons.

The origin of this receptor is a woman aged 40-49 years with Graves' ophthalmopathy. This chain joins TRBV20-1 and TRBJ2-7; 13 nucleotides line up with TRBD2. The sample was blood. The CDR3 DNA reads TGCAGTGCTCAGGGACTAGCGGGGACCCACGAGCAGTACTTC. Its translation: CSAQGLAGTHEQYF.